This T cell receptor (beta chain) is drawn from a study of shared clonotypes between healthy human individuals. The material for each subset, its genomic DNA, was split evenly across several immunoSEQ plates. Sorted-subset replicate PCR reactions were performed with 150 to 200 ng DNA, corresponding to roughly 30,000 T cell genomes. Data came from immunoSEQ multiplex PCR; TCRdb stores just in-frame clones and leaves some out. Among around 1.4 million clones listed, 98% were seen once. Study-level findings and limits: A limitation of the genetic and exposure-history diversity represented arose from few donors. A reduction in generation probabilities was seen for non-shared clonotypes relative to those shared by all four donors.

From germline, CDR1 is LNHDA and CDR2 SQIVND (reference sequence). The CDR3 spans 15 residues. Trimming pared 6 bases from V and 2 bases from J, leaving 13 bases between. Of note for this clone: The antigen is unknown.

Sequencing used naive CD4+ T cells sorted from blood. Subset denoted: CD45RA+ positively selected. This TCR derives from a man aged 25 to 40 in good health. This chain connects TRBV19 to TRBJ2-2; possible D gene TRBD1, 5 bases. In nucleotides, the CDR3 is TGTGCCAGTAGACAGGCCGACTTAAACACCGGGGAGCTGTTTTTT. Its protein is CASRQADLNTGELFF. The full variable domain, rest sourced from reference TRBV19 and TRBJ2-2, is DGGITQSPKYLFRKEGQNVTLSCEQNLNHDAMYWYRQDPGQGLRLIYYSQIVNDFQKGDIAEGYSVSREKKESFPLTVTSAQKNPTAFYLCASRQADLNTGELFFGEGSRLTVL.